The entry that follows covers one T cell receptor beta chain sequence. Its antigen is not identified. This record comes from a study of graft-versus-host responses after intestinal transplantation. Study results and caveats: Declining HvG levels early post-transplant were linked to peak circulating GvH clone levels.

CDR3 length: 19 residues. CDR1 is SQVTM and CDR2 is ANQGSEA in the germline V gene. V was pared by 0 bases and J by 4 bases, with 16 bases of the junction left unmatched. Sequencing used immunoSEQ multiplex PCR; TCRdb keeps in-frame clones, though not all of them. This repertoire shows 85,000 to 100,000 clones, about 90% found once; its top ten account for roughly 0.069%. The TCR was taken from a human donor who was the organ donor for an intestinal transplant. The rearrangement links TRBV29-1 to TRBJ2-1; the match to TRBD2 covers 9 bases. Sequenced here: unstimulated CD8+ T cells sorted from spleen or lymph node cells, sampled before transplant. Here the CDR3 DNA reads TGCAGCGTTGAAGATGGGCGGAAGAGCGGGGGGCCTTCTTACAATGAGCAGTTCTTC. This translates into CSVEDGRKSGGPSYNEQFF.